This T cell receptor (beta chain) emerged from a study of beta chain features in type 1 diabetes. Points from the study as a whole: There was a moderate but significant shortening of TCRB CDR3s in all four CD4+ subsets of Type 1 diabetes patients.

This clone was observed once. Its antigen is not known. Staining for CD45RO/CCR7/CD25/CD127/CD95/CD27 allowed sorting of CD4+ naive, central memory, regulatory and stem cell-like memory cells. The CDR3 totals 16 residues. Unmatched junction bases numbered 7, after V lost 6 bases and J lost 1 base. Germline V gene data show CDR1 as SGHVS and CDR2 as FQNEAQ. The study reverse transcribed the entire isolated RNA, so it sequenced expressed TCRB transcripts. Survey-depth immunoSEQ sequencing was used for stem cell-like memory T cells. The method was immunoSEQ multiplex PCR; TCRdb's version includes in-frame clones alone and lacks a portion of them. This sample has over 65,000 clones, with 25% to 35% found just once.

The chain carries TRBV7-8 and TRBJ2-1; 9 positions match TRBD2. The sequenced sample consisted of stem cell memory CD4+ T cells from blood. The TCR sequence derives from a woman aged 18 to 35 in good health. The CDR3 sequence is CASRFSGSSSYNEQFF. CDR3 in DNA: TGTGCCAGCAGATTTAGCGGGAGTTCGTCCTACAATGAGCAGTTCTTC.